These T cell receptor beta chains were read from a single sample in a study of blood T cell repertoires in COVID-19. TCRdb keeps only in-frame clones here, not all; method: immunoSEQ multiplex PCR. The sample has approximately 21,000 clones, around nine tenths seen once. The sample comprised peripheral blood. The receptors were sampled from a human donor in a cohort sampled during active COVID-19. Each CDR3 is given with its conserved first and last residue. Each record gives: V gene, J gene, clone size, D gene, CDR3 protein, CDR3 DNA. D genes are given only for firm matches. Not every row has a clone size; where given, it reads once, few, many or a size class.

>TRBV30|TRBJ1-6|NA|TRBD1
CAWRGTGNSPLHF
TGTGCCTGGAGGGGGACAGGTAATTCACCCCTCCACTTT
>TRBV19|TRBJ1-1|NA|TRBD1
CASIPRDRKNTEAFF
TGTGCCAGTATCCCCCGGGACAGAAAGAACACTGAAGCTTTCTTT
>TRBV18|TRBJ1-5|NA|NA
CASSPGTTQPQHF
TGTGCCAGCTCACCGGGGACTACCCAGCCCCAGCATTTT
>TRBV18|TRBJ1-1|NA|NA
CASSPAGQNTEAFF
TGTGCCAGCTCACCAGCAGGGCAAAACACTGAAGCTTTCTTT
>TRBV19|TRBJ1-1|NA|TRBD1
CATTKGQGRGEAFF
TGTGCCACTACAAAAGGACAGGGGAGGGGTGAAGCTTTCTTT
>TRBV11-2|TRBJ2-7|NA|TRBD1
CASSPTGYEQYF
TGTGCCAGCAGCCCGACAGGGTACGAGCAGTACTTC
>TRBV2|TRBJ2-5|NA|NA
CASTEETQYF
TGTGCCAGCACCGAAGAGACCCAGTACTTC
>TRBV6-5|TRBJ1-2|NA|NA
CASSYTGVDYGYTF
TGTGCCAGCAGTTACACCGGGGTTGACTATGGCTACACCTTC
>TRBV5-5|TRBJ1-5|NA|TRBD1
CASSPQGVSNQPQHF
TGTGCCAGCAGCCCGCAGGGGGTAAGCAATCAGCCCCAGCATTTT
>TRBV6-5|TRBJ1-4|NA|NA
CASRRQLSTNEKLFF
TGTGCCAGCAGACGACAGCTCTCAACTAATGAAAAACTGTTTTTT
>TRBV30|TRBJ2-7|NA|NA
CAWGGHSYEQYF
TGTGCCTGGGGAGGACACTCCTACGAGCAGTACTTC
>TRBV30|TRBJ1-1|NA|NA
CAWSRRGSNTEAFF
TGTGCCTGGAGTAGGAGGGGAAGTAACACTGAAGCTTTCTTT
>TRBV27|TRBJ2-3|NA|NA
CASSRTGTPTKRSTDTQYF
TGTGCCAGCAGCCGTACCGGGACACCTACCAAAAGGAGCACAGATACGCAGTATTTT
>TRBV5-1|TRBJ2-4|NA|TRBD2
CASSLVASGGVAKNIQYF
TGCGCCAGCAGCTTGGTGGCTAGCGGGGGGGTTGCCAAAAACATTCAGTACTTC
>TRBV5-1|TRBJ1-2|NA|NA
CASSFTPRQNYGYTF
TGCGCCAGCAGCTTTACCCCGCGGCAGAACTATGGCTACACCTTC
>TRBV13|TRBJ2-1|NA|TRBD1
CASSSDLNRGPYNEQFF
TGTGCCAGCAGCTCTGACCTAAACAGGGGCCCCTACAATGAGCAGTTCTTC
>TRBV10-2|TRBJ2-7|NA|NA
CASSEPGKSSYEQYF
TGCGCCAGCAGTGAGCCCGGGAAAAGCTCCTACGAGCAGTACTTC
>TRBV9|TRBJ1-1|NA|NA
CASSPQQGNTEAFF
TGTGCCAGCAGCCCACAACAGGGGAACACTGAAGCTTTCTTT
>TRBV5-4|TRBJ2-7|NA|TRBD1
CASSPRTGTYEQYF
TGTGCCAGCAGCCCGAGGACAGGGACCTACGAGCAGTACTTC
>TRBV10-3|TRBJ1-1|NA|NA
CAISESRRGFGSTAEAFF
TGTGCCATCAGTGAGTCGAGAAGGGGGTTCGGCTCAACAGCTGAAGCTTTCTTT
>TRBV12-3/TRBV12-4|TRBJ1-2|NA|NA
CASIRRVRGGYTF
TGTGCCAGCATTAGGAGGGTTCGTGGTGGCTACACCTTC
>TRBV5-1|TRBJ1-1|NA|NA
CASSGLTGMNTEAFF
TGCGCCAGCAGCGGGTTGACAGGTATGAACACTGAAGCTTTCTTT
>TRBV4-1|TRBJ1-5|NA|NA
CASSQVIILRTVNQPQHF
TGCGCCAGCAGCCAAGTAATTATTCTGCGGACAGTCAATCAGCCCCAGCATTTT
>TRBV10-3|TRBJ1-2|NA|NA
CAISDSRYGYTF
TGTGCCATCAGTGACAGTCGCTATGGCTACACCTTC
>TRBV2|TRBJ2-3|NA|TRBD2
CASSDVAGGLTQYF
TGTGCCAGCAGTGATGTGGCGGGGGGGCTAACGCAGTATTTT
>TRBV4-1|TRBJ2-3|NA|NA
CASSQEAVASTDTQYF
TGCGCCAGCAGCCAAGAGGCAGTGGCTAGCACAGATACGCAGTATTTT
>TRBV2|TRBJ1-5|NA|NA
CASMGEGNQPQHF
TGTGCCAGCATGGGGGAGGGCAATCAGCCCCAGCATTTT
>TRBV5-1|TRBJ2-5|NA|NA
CASAGETQYF
TGCGCCTCCGCCGGGGAGACCCAGTACTTC
>TRBV11-1|TRBJ1-1|NA|NA
CASSFHWNTEAFF
TGTGCCAGCAGCTTCCACTGGAACACTGAAGCTTTCTTT
>TRBV7-6|TRBJ1-6|NA|TRBD1
CASSLGQGSSPLHF
TGTGCCAGCAGCTTAGGACAGGGGAGTTCACCCCTCCACTTT
>TRBV19|TRBJ2-2|NA|TRBD1
CASSAGTGQGAGELFF
TGTGCCAGTAGTGCGGGAACGGGACAGGGAGCCGGGGAGCTGTTTTTT
>TRBV3-1/TRBV3-2|TRBJ1-4|once|NA
CASSQVPTAGGEKLFF
TGTGCCAGCAGCCAAGTTCCCACAGCTGGAGGTGAAAAACTGTTTTTT
>TRBV7-2|TRBJ2-3|NA|TRBD2
CASSSSGGGTDTQYF
TGTGCCAGCAGCTCCAGCGGGGGGGGCACAGATACGCAGTATTTT
>TRBV6-4|TRBJ2-3|NA|NA
CASSAGDSADTQYF
TGTGCCAGCAGTGCAGGGGATAGCGCAGATACGCAGTATTTT
>TRBV19|TRBJ2-1|NA|TRBD2
CASSDRTSGVYNEQFF
TGTGCCAGTAGTGACCGGACTAGCGGGGTGTACAATGAGCAGTTCTTC
>TRBV4-3|TRBJ2-3|once|NA
CASSKVRADTQYF
TGCGCCAGCAGCAAAGTCAGGGCAGATACGCAGTATTTT
>TRBV5-4|TRBJ1-1|NA|TRBD1
CASSLVTGGTEAFF
TGTGCCAGCAGCTTGGTGACAGGGGGCACTGAAGCTTTCTTT
>TRBV5-1|TRBJ1-2|few|TRBD1
CARVKIGQGSTF
TGCGCCAGGGTTAAGATTGGACAGGGGTCCACCTTC
>TRBV7-9|TRBJ1-1|NA|TRBD1
CASSPSSLRGRFTEAFF
TGTGCCAGCAGCCCCAGCTCCCTCAGGGGGCGGTTCACTGAAGCTTTCTTT
>TRBV5-1|TRBJ2-2|NA|TRBD2
CASSLLPSGELNTGELFF
TGCGCCAGCAGCTTGTTGCCTAGCGGGGAGCTGAACACCGGGGAGCTGTTTTTT
>TRBV11-3|TRBJ1-6|NA|NA
CASSLVASVSPLHF
TGTGCCAGCAGCTTAGTTGCCAGCGTTTCACCCCTCCACTTT
>TRBV19|TRBJ1-4|NA|TRBD1
CASSPRDRATNEKLFF
TGTGCCAGTAGTCCCCGGGACAGAGCAACTAATGAAAAACTGTTTTTT
>TRBV19|TRBJ2-7|NA|TRBD1
CASRDLTGGRYF
TGTGCCAGTAGGGATCTTACAGGGGGGCGGTACTTC
>TRBV4-1|TRBJ2-7|once|NA
CASSQRNSGEQYF
TGCGCCAGCAGCCAACGGAATTCGGGGGAGCAGTACTTC
>TRBV9|TRBJ2-7|once|NA
CASSVGATYEQYF
TGTGCCAGCAGCGTAGGAGCTACGTACGAGCAGTACTTC
>TRBV5-6|TRBJ1-2|NA|NA
CASSTRDMLYGYTF
TGTGCCAGCAGCACCCGGGACATGTTATATGGCTACACCTTC
>TRBV6-5|TRBJ1-6|few|NA
CASSAAGGAYSPLHF
TGTGCCAGTTCAGCCGCGGGCGGAGCCTATTCACCCCTCCACTTT
>TRBV7-9|TRBJ2-1|NA|TRBD2
CASSPSGGHTEQFF
TGTGCCAGCAGTCCATCGGGGGGGCACACTGAGCAGTTCTTC
>TRBV7-2|TRBJ2-1|NA|NA
CASSFDRNPYNEQFF
TGTGCCAGCAGCTTTGACAGAAATCCCTACAATGAGCAGTTCTTC